One TCR beta chain is described in this entry. No antigen is known for it. The sample comes from a study of cytomegalovirus exposure and HLA in healthy donors. Study-wide findings and caveats: A later analysis appeared to link common viral pathogens to several of the most significant clusters. A later analysis associated some 16,000 TCR beta sequences with HLA alleles at a 0.05 false discovery rate. A few chains tied to CMV proved CMV antigen-specific in vitro.

Though probably carrying unrecorded immune exposures, donors were nominally healthy at sampling. Both 60 Vbeta primers and 13 Jbeta primers went into the PCR. The table came from immunoSEQ multiplex PCR; TCRdb's copy has only in-frame clones and leaves some out. The sample yields 95,000 to 150,000 clones, just over 15% seen once. The J segment lost 4 bases and the V segment lost 7 bases, leaving 12 bases of the junction unmatched. The CDR3 loop spans 16 amino acids. Germline V gene data show CDR1 as MGHDK and CDR2 as SYGVNS. This chain joins TRBV25-1 and TRBJ1-4, with 7 bases identical to TRBD1. This TCR came from a woman between 18 and 29 years old in good health and CMV-seronegative. Sequencing used PBMCs. This CDR3 reads CASNSHRDSINEKLFF. In nucleotides, the CDR3 is TGTGCCAGCAATTCCCACCGGGACAGCATTAATGAAAAACTGTTTTTT. Full variable domain (rest looked up from reference TRBV25-1 and TRBJ1-4): EADIYQTPRYLVIGTGKKITLECSQTMGHDKMYWYQQDPGMELHLIHYSYGVNSTEKGDLSSESTVSRIRTEHFPLTLESARPSHTSQYLCASNSHRDSINEKLFFGSGTQLSVL.